This T cell receptor (beta chain) was identified in a study of T cells in Graves' hyperthyroidism and ophthalmopathy. There were TCR beta CDR3 regions amplified from RNA transcripts. First-round RT-PCR of the TCR CDR3 relied on the HTBI primer set. From the multiplex PCR reads, TCRdb called clonotypes with MiXCR, one entry per CDR3 protein. This sample has more than 300,000 distinct CDR3 sequences, with around 13% found just once. Patients aged 18 to 65 had newly diagnosed hyperthyroidism that had lasted under 2 months. Based on clinical symptoms, serum thyroxine and TRAb, thyroid ultrasound and orbital computed tomography, diagnoses were reached. The CDR3 extends over 14 amino acids. V was pared by 0 bases and J by 6 bases, with 5 bases of the junction left unmatched. Looked up from germline, CDR1 is SGHTS and CDR2 is YDEGEE.

V is TRBV5-8 and J is TRBJ1-2; 7 bases match TRBD1. The sequence was collected from a woman aged 18-29 years with Graves' hyperthyroidism. The material sequenced was blood. CDR3 sequence: CASSLGWTGNGYTF. The CDR3 region has the DNA TGTGCCAGCAGCTTGGGCTGGACAGGAAATGGCTACACCTTC.